These 11 T cell receptor beta chains share one sample of origin, sequenced in a study of human T cells and chemical hapten exposure. Time point: pre-sensitization, week 0. Stated treatment: therapeutic diphenylcyclopropenone sensitization with weekly scalp DPC. One entry per CDR3 protein results from TCRdb running MiXCR on the RACE reads. The top ten clones hold about 4.6% of a sample with about 80,000 distinct CDR3 sequences, about 14% of them seen once. The sample was whole blood, taken in connection with sensitization to the hapten diphenylcyclopropenone (DPC). These receptors came from a woman aged 50 to 60 with alopecia areata. Some clones in this sample may be carry-over from other donors' samples.

This clonotype has only a few counts. The chain joins TRBV24-1 to TRBJ2-3, with 11 nucleotides matching TRBD2. V dropped 2 bases and J dropped 1; count of bases not matched to a gene: 4. The CDR3 extends over 17 amino acids. CDR1 KGHDR and CDR2 SFDVKD come from the germline V gene. CDR3 residues: CATSDSRLAGRTDTQYF. The CDR3, as DNA: TGTGCCACCAGTGATTCGAGACTAGCGGGACGCACAGATACGCAGTATTTT.

The CDR3 DNA follows: TGCAGTGCTAGAGATGTAGTCGGGGCGCCCCTCCACTTT. Its protein is CSARDVVGAPLHF. The V and J genes are TRBV20-1 and TRBJ1-6; a weak D match, TRBD1 (5 bases). The V end lost 0 bases, the J end lost 13 bases, and 13 bases lay between the germline ends. Germline V gives CDR1 DFQATT, CDR2 SNEGSKA (reference sequence). This CDR3 region has 13 residues.

This chain uses TRBV20-1 with TRBJ2-3; D gene unclear. This CDR3 has 9 residues. Germline CDR1 DFQATT, CDR2 SNEGSKA (reference sequence). CDR3 DNA sequence: TGCAGCTCGGACCACTATCAGTATTTT. This codes for CSSDHYQYF.

The DNA of the CDR3 is TGTGCCAGCAGCGGTTTACAGAAGTGGTACGAGCAGTACTTC. Translating it yields CASSGLQKWYEQYF. The chain uses TRBV11-2 and TRBJ2-7; no firm D call. This CDR3 has 14 residues. V was pared by 5 bases and J by 4 bases, with 15 bases between. In germline, CDR1 is SGHAT, CDR2 FQNNGV.

The sample holds a few counts of this clonotype. V gene TRBV28 combines with J gene TRBJ1-3; 10 bases align to TRBD1. The CDR3 is 14 residues long. V shed 5 bases and J 9 bases; nucleotides not matched to a gene: 7. CDR1 is MDHEN, CDR2 SYDVKM, per germline. CDR3 DNA: TGTGCCAGCAGTCCCGGGACAGGGGATCGCACCATATATTTT. Its translation: CASSPGTGDRTIYF.

The chain uses TRBV7-2 and TRBJ2-1, with D perhaps TRBD2 (6 bases). V was shortened by 3 bases and J by 8 bases, with 11 bases between the two germline ends. The CDR3 length is 13 residues. Germline lookup yields CDR1 SGHTA and CDR2 FQGNSA. As DNA, the CDR3 is TGTGCCAGCAGCTTGTTGGGAGGCGATGAGCAGTTCTTC. It codes for CASSLLGGDEQFF. Variable domain in full (rest from reference TRBV7-2 and TRBJ2-1): GAGVSQSPSNKVTEKGKDVELRCDPISGHTALYWYRQSLGQGLEFLIYFQGNSAPDKSGLPSDRFSAERTGGSVSTLTIQRTQQEDSAVYLCASSLLGGDEQFFGPGTRLTVL.

The genes are TRBV19 and TRBJ1-4, with D unresolved. This CDR3 region has 14 residues. The germline V and J ends were trimmed by 3 bases and 2 bases, with 7 bases remaining between them. The V gene's germline CDR1 is LNHDA and CDR2 SQIVND (reference sequence). The CDR3 DNA sequence: TGTGCCAGTAGTATTCTAGGGACTAATGAAAAACTGTTTTTT. Translated: CASSILGTNEKLFF.

The chain joins TRBV18 to TRBJ2-1; D not resolved. This CDR3 contains 12 residues. The germline V gene encodes CDR1 KGHSH and CDR2 LQKENI. V was shortened by 2 bases and J by 8 bases, with 7 bases between the two germline ends. CDR3 nucleotides: TGTGCCAGCTCACCAGGGTTGGATGAGCAGTTCTTC. This encodes CASSPGLDEQFF.

By proportion, this clonotype is medium-sized. This rearrangement joins TRBV20-1 to TRBJ1-1; 7 nucleotides match TRBD1. CDR1 is DFQATT and CDR2 is SNEGSKA in the germline V gene (reference sequence). The CDR3 sequence is 14 residues long. V shed 5 bases, J shed 7 bases, and the junction held 13 bases outside the gene matches. In nucleotides, the CDR3 is TGCAGTGCTTACCGGGACAGTCGGCCTTTTGAAGCTTTCTTT. This encodes CSAYRDSRPFEAFF.

The gene calls are TRBV6-1 and TRBJ1-5; D not certain. The CDR3 runs to 13 residues. CDR1 and CDR2 (germline): MNHNS, SASEGT. Deletions cut 5 bases from V and 9 bases from J, with 14 bases between. DNA for the CDR3: TGTGCCAGCAGTATGAACAGCCAGATGCCCCAGCATTTT. Encoded protein: CASSMNSQMPQHF.

This clonotype was observed a handful of times. The chain recombines TRBV9 with TRBJ1-1; TRBD1 might be the D (5 bases). CDR3 size: 14 residues. CDR1 and CDR2 from the germline V gene are SGDLS and YYNGEE. V was cut by 8 bases and J by 0 bases, with 14 bases left in between. The CDR3: CASRPGPLNTEAFF. CDR3 DNA sequence: TGTGCCAGTCGCCCGGGACCCTTGAACACTGAAGCTTTCTTT.